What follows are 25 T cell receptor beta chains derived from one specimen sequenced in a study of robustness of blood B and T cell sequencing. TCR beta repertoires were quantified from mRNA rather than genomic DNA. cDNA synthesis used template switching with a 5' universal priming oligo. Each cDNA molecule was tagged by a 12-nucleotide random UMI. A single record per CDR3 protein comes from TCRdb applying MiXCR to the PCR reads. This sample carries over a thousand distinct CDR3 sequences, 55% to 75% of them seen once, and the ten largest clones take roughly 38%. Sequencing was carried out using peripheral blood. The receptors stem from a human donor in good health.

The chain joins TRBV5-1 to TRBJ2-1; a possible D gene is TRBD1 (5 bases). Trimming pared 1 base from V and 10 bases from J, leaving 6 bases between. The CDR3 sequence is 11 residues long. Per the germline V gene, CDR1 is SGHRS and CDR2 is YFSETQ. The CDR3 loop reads CASSLKGEQFF. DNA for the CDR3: TGCGCCAGCAGCTTGAAGGGGGAGCAGTTCTTC. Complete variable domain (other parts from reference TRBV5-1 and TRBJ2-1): KAGVTQTPRYLIKTRGQQVTLSCSPISGHRSVSWYQQTPGQGLQFLFEYFSETQRNKGNFPGRFSGRQFSNSRSEMNVSTLELGDSALYLCASSLKGEQFFGPGTRLTVL.

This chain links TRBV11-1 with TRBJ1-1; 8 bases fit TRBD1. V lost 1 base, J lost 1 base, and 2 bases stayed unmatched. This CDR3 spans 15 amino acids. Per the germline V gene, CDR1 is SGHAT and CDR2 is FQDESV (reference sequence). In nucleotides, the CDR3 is TGTGCCAGCAGCTTAGTTGGACAGGGGAACACTGAAGCTTTCTTT. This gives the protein CASSLVGQGNTEAFF.

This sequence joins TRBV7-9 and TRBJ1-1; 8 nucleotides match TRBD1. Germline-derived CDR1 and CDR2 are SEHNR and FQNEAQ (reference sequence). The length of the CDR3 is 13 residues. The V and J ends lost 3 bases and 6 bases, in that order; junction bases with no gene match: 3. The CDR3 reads CASSFPGGPEAFF. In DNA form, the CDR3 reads TGTGCCAGCAGCTTTCCAGGGGGCCCTGAAGCTTTCTTT.

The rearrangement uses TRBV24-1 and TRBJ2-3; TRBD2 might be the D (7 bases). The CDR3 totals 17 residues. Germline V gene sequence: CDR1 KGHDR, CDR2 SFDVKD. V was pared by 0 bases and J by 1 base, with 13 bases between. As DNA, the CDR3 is TGTGCCACCAGTGATTTGTCGGGGGGCATCGGCACAGATACGCAGTATTTT. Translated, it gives CATSDLSGGIGTDTQYF.

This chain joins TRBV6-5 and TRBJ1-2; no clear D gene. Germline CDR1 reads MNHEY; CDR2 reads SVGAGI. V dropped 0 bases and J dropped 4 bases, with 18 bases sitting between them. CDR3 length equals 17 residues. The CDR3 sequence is CASSYSSSKVFVYGYTF. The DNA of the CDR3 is TGTGCCAGCAGTTACTCGAGCTCAAAGGTGTTCGTCTATGGCTACACCTTC.

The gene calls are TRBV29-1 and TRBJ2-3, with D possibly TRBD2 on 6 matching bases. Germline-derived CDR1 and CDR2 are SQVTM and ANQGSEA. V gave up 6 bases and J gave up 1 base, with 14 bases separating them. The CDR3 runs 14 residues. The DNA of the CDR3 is TGCAGCGTCCCTCCGGGGACTCGCACAGATACGCAGTATTTT. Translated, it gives CSVPPGTRTDTQYF.

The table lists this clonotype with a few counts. CDR3 nucleotides: TGCGCCAGCAGCTTATCCGGAGGTCGGGGGACCGGCACAGATACGCAGTATTTT. Residues: CASSLSGGRGTGTDTQYF. J is TRBJ2-3 and V is TRBV5-1; TRBD2 might be the D (6 bases). CDR3 length equals 18 residues. V was shortened by 2 bases and J by 1 base, with 20 bases between the two germline ends. Germline V gene sequence: CDR1 SGHRS, CDR2 YFSETQ.

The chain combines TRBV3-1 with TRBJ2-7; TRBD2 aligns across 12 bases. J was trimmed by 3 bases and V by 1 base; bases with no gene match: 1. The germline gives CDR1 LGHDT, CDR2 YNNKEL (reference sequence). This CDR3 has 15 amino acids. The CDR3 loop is CASSQGLAGVYEQYF. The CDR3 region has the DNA TGTGCCAGCAGCCAAGGACTAGCGGGGGTCTACGAGCAGTACTTC.

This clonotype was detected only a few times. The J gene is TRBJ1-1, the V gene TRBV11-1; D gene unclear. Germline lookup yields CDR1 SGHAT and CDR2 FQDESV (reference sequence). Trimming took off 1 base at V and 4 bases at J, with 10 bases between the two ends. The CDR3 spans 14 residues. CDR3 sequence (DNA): TGTGCCAGCAGCTTAGGGGGAAGTGTCACTGAAGCTTTCTTT. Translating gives CASSLGGSVTEAFF.

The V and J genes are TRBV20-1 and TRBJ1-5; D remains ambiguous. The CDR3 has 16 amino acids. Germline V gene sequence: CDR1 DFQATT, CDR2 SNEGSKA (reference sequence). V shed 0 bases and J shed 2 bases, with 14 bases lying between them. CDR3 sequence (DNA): TGCAGTGCTAGAGAGGCAGGTTCCGGAGGCAATCAGCCCCAGCATTTT. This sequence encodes CSAREAGSGGNQPQHF.

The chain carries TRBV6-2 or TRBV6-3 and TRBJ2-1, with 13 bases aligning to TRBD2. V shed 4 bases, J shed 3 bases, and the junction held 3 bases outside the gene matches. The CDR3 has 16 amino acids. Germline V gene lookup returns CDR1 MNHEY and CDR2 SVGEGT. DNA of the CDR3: TGTGCCAGCAGTTCCCGACTAGCGGGGGGCTACAATGAGCAGTTCTTC. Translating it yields CASSSRLAGGYNEQFF.

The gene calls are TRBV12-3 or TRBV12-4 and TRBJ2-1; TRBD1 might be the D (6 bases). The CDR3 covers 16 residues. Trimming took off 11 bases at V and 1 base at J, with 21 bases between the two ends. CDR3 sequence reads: CAEGSSQRGSYNEQFF. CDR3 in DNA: TGTGCCGAGGGGTCCTCGCAGAGGGGGTCCTACAATGAGCAGTTCTTC.

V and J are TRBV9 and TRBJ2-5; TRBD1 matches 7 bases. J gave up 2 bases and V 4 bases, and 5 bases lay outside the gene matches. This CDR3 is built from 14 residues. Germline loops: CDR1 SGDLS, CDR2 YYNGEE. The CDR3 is CASSPTGVQETQYF. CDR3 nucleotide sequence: TGTGCCAGCAGCCCCACAGGGGTACAAGAGACCCAGTACTTC.

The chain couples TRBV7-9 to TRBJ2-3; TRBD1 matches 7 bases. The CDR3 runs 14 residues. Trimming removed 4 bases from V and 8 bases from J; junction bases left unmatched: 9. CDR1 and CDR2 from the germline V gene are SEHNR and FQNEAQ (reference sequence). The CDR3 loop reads CASSSPGQLRTQYF. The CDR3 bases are TGTGCCAGCAGCTCCCCGGGACAGTTACGTACGCAGTATTTT. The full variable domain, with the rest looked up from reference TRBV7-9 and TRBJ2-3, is DTGVSQNPRHKITKRGQNVTFRCDPISEHNRLYWYRQTLGQGPEFLTYFQNEAQLEKSRLLSDRFSAERPKGSFSTLEIQRTEQGDSAMYLCASSSPGQLRTQYFGPGTRLTVL.

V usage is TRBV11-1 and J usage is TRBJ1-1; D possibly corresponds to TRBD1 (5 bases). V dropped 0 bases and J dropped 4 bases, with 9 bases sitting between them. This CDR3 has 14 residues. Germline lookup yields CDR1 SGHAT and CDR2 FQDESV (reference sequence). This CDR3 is CASSLAQGLTEAFF. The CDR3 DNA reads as TGTGCCAGCAGCTTAGCGCAGGGTCTCACTGAAGCTTTCTTT.

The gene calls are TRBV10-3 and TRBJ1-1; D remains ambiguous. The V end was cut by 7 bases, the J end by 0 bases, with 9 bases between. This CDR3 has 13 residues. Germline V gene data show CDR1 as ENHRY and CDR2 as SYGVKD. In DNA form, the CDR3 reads TGTGCCATCACAGCGGGAGTGAACACTGAAGCTTTCTTT. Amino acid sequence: CAITAGVNTEAFF.

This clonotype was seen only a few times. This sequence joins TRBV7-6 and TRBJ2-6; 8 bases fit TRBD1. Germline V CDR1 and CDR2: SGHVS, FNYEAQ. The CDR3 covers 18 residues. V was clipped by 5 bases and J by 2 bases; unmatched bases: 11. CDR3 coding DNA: TGTGCCAGCAGCACAACGGGGACAGGAACCGCTGGGGCCAACGTCCTGACTTTC. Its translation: CASSTTGTGTAGANVLTF.

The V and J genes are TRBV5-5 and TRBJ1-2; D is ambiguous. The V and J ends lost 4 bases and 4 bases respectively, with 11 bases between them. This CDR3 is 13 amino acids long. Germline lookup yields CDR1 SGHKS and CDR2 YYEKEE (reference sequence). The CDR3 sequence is CASSTDGLYGYTF. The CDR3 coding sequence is TGTGCCAGCAGCACGGACGGACTCTATGGCTACACCTTC. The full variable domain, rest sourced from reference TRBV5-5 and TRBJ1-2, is DAGVTQSPTHLIKTRGQQVTLRCSPISGHKSVSWYQQVLGQGPQFIFQYYEKEERGRGNFPDRFSARQFPNYSSELNVNALLLGDSALYLCASSTDGLYGYTFGSGTRLTVV.

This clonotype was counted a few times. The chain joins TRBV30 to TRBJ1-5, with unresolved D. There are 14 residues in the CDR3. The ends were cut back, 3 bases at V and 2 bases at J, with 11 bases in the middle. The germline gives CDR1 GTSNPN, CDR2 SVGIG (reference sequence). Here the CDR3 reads CAWSGFGGNQPQHF. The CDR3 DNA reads TGTGCCTGGAGCGGATTTGGTGGCAATCAGCCCCAGCATTTT.

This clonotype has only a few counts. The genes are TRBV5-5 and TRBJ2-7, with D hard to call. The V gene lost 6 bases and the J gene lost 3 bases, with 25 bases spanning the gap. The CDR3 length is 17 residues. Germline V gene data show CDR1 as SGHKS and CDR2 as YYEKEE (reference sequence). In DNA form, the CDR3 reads TGTGCCAGCACCACCGATTCGAGTCTAGGCTGGGGCTACGAGCAGTACTTC. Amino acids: CASTTDSSLGWGYEQYF.

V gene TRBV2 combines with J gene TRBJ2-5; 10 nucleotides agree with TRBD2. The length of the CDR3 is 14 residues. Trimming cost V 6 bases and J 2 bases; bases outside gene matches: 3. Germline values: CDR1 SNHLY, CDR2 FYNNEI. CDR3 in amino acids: CASRGAGGQETQYF. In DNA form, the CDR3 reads TGTGCCAGCAGGGGAGCGGGGGGGCAAGAGACCCAGTACTTC.

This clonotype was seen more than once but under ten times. The CDR3 nucleotides are TGCGCCAGCAGCTTGGCCTTAGCGGGGAACGACAATGAGCAGTTCTTC. As protein: CASSLALAGNDNEQFF. This chain joins TRBV5-1 and TRBJ2-1; 8 nucleotides align to TRBD2. The CDR3 totals 16 residues. V gave up 0 bases and J gave up 5 bases; unmatched junction bases: 7. Germline assignment: CDR1 SGHRS and CDR2 YFSETQ.

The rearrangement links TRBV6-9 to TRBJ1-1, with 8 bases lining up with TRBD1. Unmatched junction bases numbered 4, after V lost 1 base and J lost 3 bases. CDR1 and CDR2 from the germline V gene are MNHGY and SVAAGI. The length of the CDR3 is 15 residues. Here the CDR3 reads CASSYYHRGDTEAFF. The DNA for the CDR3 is TGTGCCAGCAGTTATTACCACAGGGGGGACACTGAAGCTTTCTTT.

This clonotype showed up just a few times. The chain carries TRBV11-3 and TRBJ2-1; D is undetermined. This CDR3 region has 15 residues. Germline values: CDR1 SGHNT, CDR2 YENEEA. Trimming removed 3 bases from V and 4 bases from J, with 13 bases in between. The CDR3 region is CASSLHRAPYNEQFF. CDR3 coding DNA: TGTGCCAGCAGCTTGCACCGGGCCCCTTACAATGAGCAGTTCTTC. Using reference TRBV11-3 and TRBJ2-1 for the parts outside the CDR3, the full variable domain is EAGVVQSPRYKIIEKKQPVAFWCNPISGHNTLYWYLQNLGQGPELLIRYENEEAVDDSQLPKDRFSAERLKGVDSTLKIQPAELGDSAVYLCASSLHRAPYNEQFFGPGTRLTVL.

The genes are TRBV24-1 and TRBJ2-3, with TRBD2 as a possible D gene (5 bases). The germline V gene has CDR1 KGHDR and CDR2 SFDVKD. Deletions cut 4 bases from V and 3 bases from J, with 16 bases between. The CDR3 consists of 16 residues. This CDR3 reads CATSDQSRSGTDTQYF. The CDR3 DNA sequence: TGTGCCACCAGTGACCAATCCCGTTCGGGGACAGATACGCAGTATTTT.